The 7 T cell receptor beta chains given below trace back to one sample, sequenced in a study of CD8+CD57+ T cells in acquired aplastic anemia. Genomic DNA served as template for TCR beta VDJ and CDR3 profiling. Each CDR3 protein gets one entry after TCRdb re-called the reads with MiXCR. This sample yields about 210,000 distinct CDR3 sequences, of which over 60% are seen a single time; about 29% belongs to the top ten. The material sequenced was sorted CD4+, CD8+, or CD8+CD57+ T cells (not recorded which) from PBMCs. All receptors come from a human donor in good health.

This clonotype was found a few times. The V gene is TRBV24-1, the J gene TRBJ2-1; tentatively, D is TRBD1 (5 bases). CDR3 size: 13 residues. Germline CDR1 reads KGHDR; CDR2 reads SFDVKD. Trimming took 6 bases from V and 3 from J, leaving 8 bases between them. For the CDR3, the DNA is TGTGCCACCAGTAGGGGCAACTACAATGAGCAGTTCTTC. This translates into CATSRGNYNEQFF.

The chain carries TRBV19 and TRBJ2-7; 7 nucleotides align to TRBD1. V lost 6 bases, J lost 2 bases, and 10 bases stayed unmatched. The CDR3 is 15 amino acids. Germline lookup yields CDR1 LNHDA and CDR2 SQIVND (reference sequence). CDR3 coding DNA: TGTGCCAGTAGCTCTCAGGCAGGGGGAACCTACGAGCAGTACTTC. This translates into CASSSQAGGTYEQYF.

The V gene is TRBV6-1, the J gene TRBJ2-7; D may be TRBD2 (5 bases). In germline, CDR1 is MNHNS, CDR2 SASEGT. Trimming took 2 bases from V and 1 from J, leaving 12 bases between them. The CDR3 covers 15 residues. The CDR3 is CASSENRGRSYEQYF. The CDR3 nucleotides read TGTGCCAGCAGTGAAAACCGGGGAAGGTCCTACGAGCAGTACTTC.

This chain uses TRBV14 with TRBJ2-5, with TRBD1 matching over 9 bases. This CDR3 spans 16 amino acids. V lost 4 bases and J lost 5; bases outside the gene matches: 11. Germline V gene data show CDR1 as SGHDN and CDR2 as FVKESK. CDR3 region: CASSRTGQGTGETQYF. CDR3 coding DNA: TGTGCCAGCAGCCGCACTGGACAGGGGACGGGCGAGACCCAGTACTTC.

V is TRBV7-9 and J is TRBJ2-7; TRBD2 aligns across 9 bases. This CDR3 has 16 amino acids. Germline lookup yields CDR1 SEHNR and CDR2 FQNEAQ (reference sequence). V lost 3 bases to trimming and J lost 3 bases; unmatched junction nucleotides: 9. The CDR3 nucleotides read TGTGCCAGCAGCTTTTCCGGGACTAGCAGAGGCTACGAGCAGTACTTC. As protein: CASSFSGTSRGYEQYF.

For this clonotype: The junction and the germline gene differ at one end; a read error may be behind it. The V and J genes are TRBV6-1 and TRBJ2-5, with 9 bases identical to TRBD1. Germline V CDR1 and CDR2: MNHNS, SASEGT. This CDR3 is built from 11 residues. The CDR3 protein is CASSLGTGISF. In nucleotides, the CDR3 is TGTGCCAGCAGCCTCGGGACAGGGATTTCATTC.

This chain joins TRBV7-9 and TRBJ2-5, with D perhaps matching TRBD2 (6 bases). Trimming cost V 5 bases and J 4 bases, with 14 bases left between them. Germline CDR1 is SEHNR and CDR2 is FQNEAQ (reference sequence). The CDR3 runs 14 residues. This CDR3 is CASSPNGGRETQYF. The CDR3 DNA reads TGTGCCAGCAGCCCTAATGGGGGGAGAGAGACCCAGTACTTC.